Below, one T cell receptor (beta chain) is given with its context. This sample is part of a study of blood T cell repertoires in COVID-19. How the authors handled the data: Quantification of nucleated cells was approximated via reference gene primer amplification. Sequenced by immunoSEQ multiplex PCR; TCRdb stores in-frame clones only, minus some. Clone size and the V and J calls come from that table; the DNA yielded D and trimming. This sample has 200,000 to 250,000 clones, with roughly 80% found just once. Sequencing was performed on PBMCs or T cells enriched from blood (not recorded which). The sequence came from a man between 60 and 70 years old who had recovered from COVID-19.

In DNA form, the CDR3 reads TGTGCCAGCACTGAGGGAACATGGGGAGATACGCAGTATTTT. It encodes CASTEGTWGDTQYF. The rearrangement uses TRBV3-1 (or the pseudogene TRBV3-2) and TRBJ2-3; D perhaps matches TRBD2 (5 bases). V lost 7 bases and J lost 5, with 16 bases in between. The CDR3 has 14 amino acids. CDR1 and CDR2 from the germline V gene are LGHDT and YNNKEL (reference sequence).